The 2 T cell receptor beta chains below come from one sample, sequenced in a study of blood T cell repertoires in COVID-19. Assay: immunoSEQ multiplex PCR; the TCRdb copy retains only in-frame clones and omits some. The sample carries approximately 300,000 clones, roughly 86% recorded once. Sequenced input: peripheral blood. All receptors derive from a woman in her 30s with COVID-19, enrolled during active disease.

The J gene is TRBJ2-2, the V gene TRBV7-2; D possibly corresponds to TRBD1 (5 bases). The CDR3 is made up of 15 amino acids. Germline CDR1 reads SGHTA; CDR2 reads FQGNSA. The V and J ends lost 1 base and 3 bases respectively, with 9 bases between them. The CDR3 spells CASSLGDRYTGELFF. The CDR3 nucleotides read TGTGCCAGCAGCTTAGGTGACAGATACACCGGGGAGCTGTTTTTT.

The chain employs TRBV5-4 and TRBJ2-5, with TRBD1 matching 7 bases. The CDR3 runs to 14 residues. V shed 3 bases and J 3 bases; nucleotides not matched to a gene: 5. Germline V gene data show CDR1 as SGHNT and CDR2 as YYREEE (reference sequence). CDR3 region: CASSYIDREETQYF. The DNA of the CDR3 is TGTGCCAGCAGCTATATCGACAGGGAAGAGACCCAGTACTTC.